The 2 T cell receptor beta chains below all came from one sample that was sequenced in a study of molecular identifiers for immune sequencing clone quantification. TCRdb reprocessed the PCR reads via MiXCR and lists one record per CDR3 protein. The table shows about 640,000 distinct CDR3 sequences, with 15% to 20% occurring only once. Sequenced sample: naive CD8+ T cells from blood, with Jurkat cell RNA spiked in. Subset specified: FACS-sorted CD8+CD4-CCR7+CD45RA+ naive T cells. The receptors originated from a human donor in good health. Some libraries in this study had Jurkat cell RNA spiked in.

Comments on this clonotype: It may be a read error: a sequence one base away is much more abundant. V and J are TRBV25-1 and TRBJ2-7; no firm D call. The CDR3 length is 11 residues. The germline V gene has CDR1 MGHDK and CDR2 SYGVNS. V gave up 11 bases and J gave up 3 bases, with 11 bases separating them. The CDR3 nucleotides read TGTGCCGGCACGGTAAGCTACGAGCAGTACTTC. Protein product: CAGTVSYEQYF.

On this clonotype itself: Given a much more abundant clone one base away, this may be a read error. This chain links TRBV4-1 with TRBJ2-7; TRBD1 might be the D (6 bases). The CDR3 is made up of 16 amino acids. CDR1 and CDR2 from the germline V gene are MGHRA and YSYEKL. The CDR3 spells CAGSQDKEQGYYEQYF. In DNA form, the CDR3 reads TGCGCCGGCAGCCAAGATAAAGAACAGGGTTATTACGAGCAGTACTTC.